The 26 T cell receptor beta chains listed next were all sequenced from one sample in a study of CD8 T cells in ankylosing spondylitis (dated by TCRdb to 2016 to 2017). Preparation of the library involved 5' RACE. Sequenced on an Illumina HiSeq 2500. The raw public data were reprocessed by TCRdb itself: fastp quality trimming at Q25, MiXCR clonotype calling, in-frame beta chains only. All rows with the same CDR3 protein become a single entry with the most common DNA and genes. Across this sample there are about 140,000 distinct CDR3 sequences, with around 6.6% seen only once. The ten largest clones represent around 12% of the sample. Sequenced material: blood, either unsorted or a sorted T cell fraction (not recorded which). These receptors all come from a female donor with ankylosing spondylitis or in good health (not recorded which).

This clonotype was seen at least ten times. The V gene is TRBV27, the J gene TRBJ2-7; TRBD1 agrees at 9 bases. Trimming at V came to 6 bases and at J to 3 bases, leaving 9 bases not matched to a gene. The germline V gene has CDR1 MNHEY and CDR2 SMNVEV (reference sequence). The CDR3 spans 15 residues. CDR3 coding DNA: TGTGCCAGCAGCCCGGACAGGGGAGGGAACTACGAGCAGTACTTC. This gives the protein CASSPDRGGNYEQYF.

There are many counts of this clonotype. The chain uses TRBV5-1 and TRBJ2-7; the D gene is possibly TRBD1 (6 bases). V was cut by 3 bases and J by 3 bases, with 16 bases left in between. CDR3 length equals 15 residues. Germline-derived CDR1 and CDR2 are SGHRS and YFSETQ. The DNA for the CDR3 is TGCGCCAGCAGCTCCTCGGGAAGGGGGTTCTACGAGCAGTACTTC. Protein product: CASSSSGRGFYEQYF.

Ten or more counts support this clonotype. This chain uses TRBV7-6 with TRBJ2-2; 9 bases are shared with TRBD2. In germline, CDR1 is SGHVS, CDR2 FNYEAQ. V lost 5 bases to trimming and J lost 1 base; unmatched junction nucleotides: 5. The CDR3 has 16 amino acids. DNA for the CDR3: TGTGCCAGCAGCAATCTAGCGGGGTGGAACACCGGGGAGCTGTTTTTT. This sequence encodes CASSNLAGWNTGELFF.

This clonotype was counted many times. The chain carries TRBV3-1 and TRBJ1-5, with D possibly TRBD1 on 5 matching bases. V was clipped by 1 base and J by 6 bases, with 10 bases between them. From germline, CDR1 is LGHDT and CDR2 YNNKEL (reference sequence). The CDR3 length is 14 residues. CDR3 sequence (DNA): TGTGCCAGCAGCCAAGCCAACGGGGGTCAGCCCCAGCATTTT. This gives the protein CASSQANGGQPQHF.

This clonotype has a count of ten or more. The chain is built from TRBV6-2 or TRBV6-3 and TRBJ2-7; 9 bases match TRBD1. This CDR3 comprises 14 residues. Germline V CDR1 and CDR2: MNHEY, SVGEGT. The J segment lost 8 bases and the V segment lost 8 bases, leaving 13 bases of the junction unmatched. The CDR3 coding sequence is TGTGCCAGCCACGCGACAGGGGGTCCCCTTAAGCAGTACTTC. This sequence encodes CASHATGGPLKQYF.

Ten or more counts support this clonotype. The gene calls are TRBV20-1 and TRBJ1-1; unclear D gene. Germline assignment: CDR1 DFQATT and CDR2 SNEGSKA (reference sequence). Trimming removed 3 bases at V and 0 bases at J, with 11 bases between. The CDR3 runs 14 residues. The CDR3 DNA follows: TGCAGTGCTAGGACCCCGACCGTGAACACTGAAGCTTTCTTT. As protein: CSARTPTVNTEAFF.

There are many counts of this clonotype. The gene calls are TRBV29-1 and TRBJ1-2; D possibly corresponds to TRBD1 (6 bases). The CDR3 is made up of 14 amino acids. Germline lookup yields CDR1 SQVTM and CDR2 ANQGSEA. Trimming took 2 bases from V and 7 from J, leaving 17 bases between them. The CDR3 region has the DNA TGCAGCGTTGAACGTTTAGGACAGAAAGGTGGCTACACCTTC. It encodes CSVERLGQKGGYTF. The variable domain in full, completed from reference TRBV29-1 and TRBJ1-2, reads SAVISQKPSRDICQRGTSLTIQCQVDSQVTMMFWYRQQPGQSLTLIATANQGSEATYESGFVIDKFPISRPNLTFSTLTVSNMSPEDSSIYLCSVERLGQKGGYTFGSGTRLTVV.

This clonotype was detected ten times or more. CDR3 DNA: TGCAGTGCTAGAGATTGGGAAGCGGGCCACTACAATGAGCAGTTCTTC. As protein: CSARDWEAGHYNEQFF. This chain connects TRBV20-1 to TRBJ2-1; possibly TRBD2 for D (6 bases). Germline V CDR1 and CDR2: DFQATT, SNEGSKA (reference sequence). CDR3 length: 16 amino acids. V was shortened by 0 bases and J by 3 bases, with 15 bases between the two germline ends.

In this sample, this clonotype turned up many times. V gene TRBV7-9 combines with J gene TRBJ2-7; D possibly corresponds to TRBD2 (5 bases). This CDR3 has 11 amino acids. V lost 5 bases and J 3 bases, leaving 5 bases between the germline ends. CDR1 and CDR2 from the germline V gene are SEHNR and FQNEAQ (reference sequence). Here the CDR3 DNA reads TGTGCCAGCAGCGGACTCTACGAGCAGTACTTC. It is translated as CASSGLYEQYF. The whole variable domain, filled in from reference TRBV7-9 and TRBJ2-7, reads DTGVSQNPRHKITKRGQNVTFRCDPISEHNRLYWYRQTLGQGPEFLTYFQNEAQLEKSRLLSDRFSAERPKGSFSTLEIQRTEQGDSAMYLCASSGLYEQYFGPGTRLTVT.

This clonotype was seen many times. The chain recombines TRBV3-1 with TRBJ2-5, with 8 bases identical to TRBD2. The germline gives CDR1 LGHDT, CDR2 YNNKEL (reference sequence). V lost 4 bases, J lost 1 base, and 5 bases stayed unmatched. The CDR3 is 15 amino acids. The CDR3 reads CASSLSGGVQETQYF. DNA of the CDR3: TGTGCCAGCAGCCTTTCCGGGGGGGTCCAAGAGACCCAGTACTTC.

This clonotype was observed many times. The V call is TRBV3-1, the J call TRBJ2-1, with 10 positions matching TRBD2. The CDR3 contains 17 residues. The V gene end was trimmed by 1 base and the J gene end by 4 bases; junction bases not matched to a gene: 7. Germline V lookup: CDR1 LGHDT, CDR2 YNNKEL (reference sequence). CDR3 region: CASSQGRTSGTYNEQFF. Written as DNA, the CDR3 is TGTGCCAGCAGCCAAGGGCGGACTAGCGGAACATACAATGAGCAGTTCTTC.

This clonotype was recorded many times. The chain couples TRBV6-1 to TRBJ1-1; D might be TRBD1 (5 bases). CDR1 is MNHNS and CDR2 is SASEGT in the germline V gene. The V end lost 5 bases, the J end lost 5 bases, and 12 bases lay between the germline ends. CDR3 length: 13 amino acids. In DNA, the CDR3 is TGTGCCAGCAGTCAGGGTTGGGGGACTGAAGCTTTCTTT. It yields the protein CASSQGWGTEAFF.

Ten or more counts support this clonotype. V usage is TRBV19 and J usage is TRBJ1-6; 7 bases match TRBD1. Germline V gene data show CDR1 as LNHDA and CDR2 as SQIVND (reference sequence). The CDR3 runs 16 residues. Trimming took 3 bases from V and 3 from J; bases not matched to a gene: 5. CDR3 sequence (DNA): TGTGCCAGTAGTATCCTACAGGGGAGCTATAATTCACCCCTCCACTTT. Translating it yields CASSILQGSYNSPLHF.

V gene TRBV6-1 combines with J gene TRBJ1-3; D not certain. The V gene lost 2 bases and the J gene lost 4 bases, with 15 bases spanning the gap. Germline V gene sequence: CDR1 MNHNS, CDR2 SASEGT. The CDR3 loop spans 16 amino acids. The CDR3 loop is CASSESGLPDGNTIYF. The CDR3 DNA is TGTGCCAGCAGTGAAAGCGGTCTACCCGACGGAAACACCATATATTTT.

This clonotype was found many times. The chain couples TRBV5-1 to TRBJ1-3; 8 nucleotides match TRBD1. Per the germline V gene, CDR1 is SGHRS and CDR2 is YFSETQ. V dropped 0 bases and J dropped 4; count of bases not matched to a gene: 3. The CDR3 length is 15 residues. CDR3 sequence: CASSLGQGAGNTIYF. For the CDR3, the DNA is TGCGCCAGCAGCTTGGGCCAGGGGGCAGGAAACACCATATATTTT. Filled out from reference TRBV5-1 and TRBJ1-3, the complete variable domain reads KAGVTQTPRYLIKTRGQQVTLSCSPISGHRSVSWYQQTPGQGLQFLFEYFSETQRNKGNFPGRFSGRQFSNSRSEMNVSTLELGDSALYLCASSLGQGAGNTIYFGEGSWLTVV.

The table lists this clonotype with a count of one. Given a much more abundant clone one base away, this may be a read error. As DNA, the CDR3 is TGTGCCAGCAACCAAGATGAGCGGTCTGGGGCCAACGTCCTGACTTTC. Amino acids: CASNQDERSGANVLTF. The rearrangement links TRBV4-2 to TRBJ2-6; maybe TRBD2 (5 bases). CDR3 length equals 16 residues. The germline V gene has CDR1 LGHNA and CDR2 YNFKEQ.

By share, this clonotype ranks as medium-sized. J is TRBJ1-2 and V is TRBV12-3 or TRBV12-4; D uncertain. Trimming removed 8 bases from V and 3 bases from J, with 4 bases in between. The CDR3 length is 10 residues. The CDR3 DNA is TGTGCCAGCGGGGACTATGGCTACACCTTC. Translating it yields CASGDYGYTF.

This clonotype showed up many times. The V and J genes are TRBV28 and TRBJ2-7, with D possibly TRBD2 on 6 matching bases. Per germline, CDR1 MDHEN and CDR2 SYDVKM. The CDR3 sequence is 13 residues long. Between the trimmed V and J ends, which lost 7 bases and 4 bases, there was a span of 14 bases. CDR3 in amino acids: CASNPAGRYEQYF. In DNA, the CDR3 is TGTGCCAGCAACCCAGCGGGCCGGTACGAGCAGTACTTC.

This clonotype was seen repeatedly, ten times or more. The V and J genes are TRBV27 and TRBJ2-1; the D gene is possibly TRBD1 (6 bases). V was cut by 5 bases and J by 6 bases, with 8 bases left in between. The CDR3 consists of 12 residues. Germline CDR1 and CDR2: MNHEY and SMNVEV (reference sequence). The CDR3 loop is CASSRQANEQFF. CDR3 DNA sequence: TGTGCCAGCAGTCGACAGGCCAATGAGCAGTTCTTC.

The chain combines TRBV6-2 or TRBV6-3 with TRBJ2-7; possible D gene TRBD1, 6 bases. This CDR3 region has 14 residues. V shed 5 bases and J shed 2 bases, with 13 bases lying between them. Germline V lookup: CDR1 MNHEY, CDR2 SVGEGT. DNA for the CDR3: TGTGCCAGCAGTCCCGGGACACTGACCTACGAGCAGTACTTC. Its translation: CASSPGTLTYEQYF.

There are many counts of this clonotype. The chain has TRBV14 and TRBJ2-7; D might be TRBD1 (6 bases). The CDR3 has 15 residues. Germline values: CDR1 SGHDN, CDR2 FVKESK. Deletions cut 3 bases from V and 0 bases from J, with 12 bases between. CDR3 bases: TGTGCCAGCAGCCAGGGGGCCTACAGCTCCTACGAGCAGTACTTC. Amino acids: CASSQGAYSSYEQYF.

This clonotype appeared many times. The chain couples TRBV30 to TRBJ2-7; TRBD1 aligns across 8 bases. Germline CDR1 and CDR2: GTSNPN and SVGIG (reference sequence). The trim removed 2 bases at V and 0 bases at J, leaving 3 bases unmatched. The CDR3 has 14 amino acids. The CDR3 protein is CAWSTGGHSYEQYF. In DNA form, the CDR3 reads TGTGCCTGGAGTACAGGGGGTCACTCCTACGAGCAGTACTTC.

To note about this clonotype: Given a much more abundant clone one base away, this may be a read error. V gene TRBV20-1 combines with J gene TRBJ1-4, with D uncertain. This CDR3 comprises 15 residues. The V gene's germline CDR1 is DFQATT and CDR2 SNEGSKA (reference sequence). CDR3 protein: CSARAPVRSNETLFF. CDR3 nucleotides: TGCAGTGCTAGAGCCCCGGTTAGATCGAATGAAACACTGTTTTTT.

This clonotype appeared many times. The chain carries TRBV12-3 or TRBV12-4 and TRBJ2-4, with D unresolved. V was shortened by 1 base and J by 5 bases, with 6 bases between the two germline ends. The CDR3 loop spans 13 amino acids. CDR3 loop: CASSLGAENIQYF. The CDR3 DNA reads as TGTGCCAGCAGTTTAGGGGCGGAAAACATTCAGTACTTC.

This clonotype was detected ten times or more. The rearrangement links TRBV29-1 to TRBJ2-3, with D perhaps matching TRBD1 or TRBD2 (6 bases each). The germline CDR1 and CDR2 sequences are SQVTM and ANQGSEA. V lost 0 bases, J lost 6 bases, and 7 bases lay in between. The CDR3 totals 12 residues. CDR3: CSVEEGGDTQYF. CDR3 in DNA: TGCAGCGTTGAAGAAGGGGGGGATACGCAGTATTTT.

This clonotype was counted at least ten times. The CDR3 DNA is TGTGCCAGCAGCCCCATGTCGGGGGGCCCGTACAATGAGCAGTTCTTC. Amino acids: CASSPMSGGPYNEQFF. The V and J genes are TRBV7-2 and TRBJ2-1; D perhaps matches TRBD2 (7 bases). Germline V gene data show CDR1 as SGHTA and CDR2 as FQGNSA. The CDR3 runs 16 residues. Trimming left V 5 bases short and J 4 bases short, with 18 bases between.